Listed here are 21 T cell receptor beta chains from one sample, sequenced in a study of shared clonotypes between healthy human individuals. Naive-designated CD8 cells lacked CD45RO, were positively enriched for CCR7, and omitted terminally differentiated effector memory CD45RA+ cells. Only in-frame clones appear in the TCRdb table, and some are missing; sequencing was by immunoSEQ multiplex PCR. Among about 1.9 million clones, around 95% were seen once, and the ten largest hold roughly 1.7%. Source material: naive CD8+ T cells from PBMCs. These receptors were obtained from a man aged 18 to 30 in good health. Some clones in this sample may be carry-over from other donors' samples.

The chain employs TRBV4-3 and TRBJ2-1, with D possibly being TRBD1 or TRBD2 (6 bases each). With 0 bases removed from V and 6 bases from J, the gap between germline ends came to 12 bases. In germline, CDR1 is LGHNA, CDR2 YSLEER. The CDR3 is made up of 15 amino acids. In DNA, the CDR3 is TGCGCCAGCAGCCAAGATCGGAGGGGGGTCAATGAGCAGTTCTTC. This translates into CASSQDRRGVNEQFF.

This sequence joins TRBV7-9 and TRBJ2-7; no definite D call. Germline CDR1 and CDR2: SEHNR and FQNEAQ (reference sequence). Trimming cost V 7 bases and J 4 bases, with 20 bases left between them. This CDR3 is built from 15 residues. In nucleotides, the CDR3 is TGTGCCAGCACCCCCAAGGACCCTATCCCGTACGAGCAGTACTTC. Amino acid sequence: CASTPKDPIPYEQYF.

The chain employs TRBV28 and TRBJ1-2; D uncertain. The CDR3 has 15 amino acids. V was pared by 5 bases and J by 4 bases, with 17 bases between. Per the germline V gene, CDR1 is MDHEN and CDR2 is SYDVKM. The DNA of the CDR3 is TGTGCCAGCAGTCTAACCCGGTACCGGGCCTATGGCTACACCTTC. Translated, it gives CASSLTRYRAYGYTF.

Written as DNA, the CDR3 is TGTGCCAGCAGTGAAGGGATAGGGGCGGCCTACGAGCAGTACTTC. Protein sequence: CASSEGIGAAYEQYF. This chain links TRBV6-1 with TRBJ2-7; TRBD1 might be the D (5 bases). The CDR3 is 15 amino acids. Trimming took 1 base from V and 2 from J, leaving 12 bases between them. The germline V gene encodes CDR1 MNHNS and CDR2 SASEGT.

The rearrangement joins TRBV9 to TRBJ2-7; TRBD2 matches 14 bases. The germline V gene encodes CDR1 SGDLS and CDR2 YYNGEE. J gave up 5 bases and V 3 bases, and 4 bases lay outside the gene matches. The CDR3 length is 15 residues. The CDR3 nucleotides are TGTGCCAGCAGCGCGGGGGGACTAGCGGGAGACGAGCAGTACTTC. It translates to CASSAGGLAGDEQYF.

The chain combines TRBV11-2 with TRBJ2-3, with TRBD2 matching over 7 bases. This CDR3 has 15 residues. Looked up from germline, CDR1 is SGHAT and CDR2 is FQNNGV. Trimming took 5 bases from V and 2 from J; bases not matched to a gene: 7. In DNA, the CDR3 is TGTGCCAGCAGCCACGGGACTACTTACACAGATACGCAGTATTTT. It specifies CASSHGTTYTDTQYF.

This chain uses TRBV27 with TRBJ1-1; D not certain. Looked up from germline, CDR1 is MNHEY and CDR2 is SMNVEV (reference sequence). Trimming shortened V by 3 bases and J by 2 bases, and 7 bases separated the two germline ends. This CDR3 contains 13 residues. The CDR3 sequence is CASSFVVNTEAFF. The CDR3 coding sequence is TGTGCCAGCAGTTTTGTGGTTAACACTGAAGCTTTCTTT.

The genes are TRBV29-1 and TRBJ2-7, with D perhaps being TRBD1 or TRBD2 (5 bases each). V was pared by 6 bases and J by 4 bases, with 13 bases between. The CDR3 sequence is 12 residues long. Germline values: CDR1 SQVTM, CDR2 ANQGSEA. As DNA, the CDR3 is TGCAGCGTGGGGGTCTCGATGTACGAGCAGTACTTC. Translation gives CSVGVSMYEQYF.

The J gene is TRBJ2-5, the V gene TRBV28, with 7 bases lining up with TRBD2. Germline lookup yields CDR1 MDHEN and CDR2 SYDVKM. V shed 5 bases and J 0 bases; nucleotides not matched to a gene: 6. The CDR3 is 15 amino acids. The CDR3 nucleotides are TGTGCCAGCAGTCCCCGGACTAGGTACCAAGAGACCCAGTACTTC. The encoded protein is CASSPRTRYQETQYF.

In DNA, the CDR3 is TGTGCCAGCAGTTTATGGGGCGACGGGGACCAGCCCCAGCATTTT. It translates to CASSLWGDGDQPQHF. This sequence joins TRBV27 and TRBJ1-5; D possibly corresponds to TRBD1 (5 bases). The V end was cut by 1 base, the J end by 7 bases, with 14 bases between. The CDR3 covers 15 residues. Germline values: CDR1 MNHEY, CDR2 SMNVEV (reference sequence).

V usage is TRBV15 and J usage is TRBJ2-4, with D unclear. The CDR3 consists of 17 residues. The V end was cut by 0 bases, the J end by 0 bases, with 12 bases between. CDR1 and CDR2 from the germline V gene are LNHNV and YYDKDF (reference sequence). CDR3 region: CATSREARTLAKNIQYF. As DNA, the CDR3 is TGTGCCACCAGCAGAGAGGCGCGGACCCTAGCCAAAAACATTCAGTACTTC.

The rearrangement uses TRBV4-3 and TRBJ1-1; D is uncertain. V shed 0 bases and J shed 7 bases, with 15 bases lying between them. The CDR3 totals 15 residues. Per the germline V gene, CDR1 is LGHNA and CDR2 is YSLEER. The CDR3 is CASSQDWDQEDEAFF. The CDR3 DNA sequence: TGCGCCAGCAGCCAAGATTGGGATCAGGAGGATGAAGCTTTCTTT.

This chain uses TRBV28 with TRBJ2-7; possible D gene TRBD2, 5 bases. Germline assignment: CDR1 MDHEN and CDR2 SYDVKM. Deletions cut 10 bases from V and 3 bases from J, with 22 bases between. This CDR3 is built from 15 residues. CDR3 sequence (DNA): TGTGCCACCAAGGGTTTACGGGATTTAGGCTACGAGCAGTACTTC. Protein: CATKGLRDLGYEQYF. The variable domain in full, with the rest retrieved from reference TRBV28 and TRBJ2-7, is DVKVTQSSRYLVKRTGEKVFLECVQDMDHENMFWYRQDPGLGLRLIYFSYDVKMKEKGDIPEGYSVSREKKERFSLILESASTNQTSMYLCATKGLRDLGYEQYFGPGTRLTVT.

V usage is TRBV7-9 and J usage is TRBJ2-6; the D gene is possibly TRBD1 (5 bases). The CDR3 consists of 16 residues. Trimming removed 3 bases at V and 0 bases at J, with 9 bases between. Germline values: CDR1 SEHNR, CDR2 FQNEAQ (reference sequence). CDR3 sequence (DNA): TGTGCCAGCAGCTTCAGACAGACCTCTGGGGCCAACGTCCTGACTTTC. Its translation: CASSFRQTSGANVLTF.

The chain combines TRBV7-6 with TRBJ2-7, with 9 nucleotides matching TRBD2. The CDR3 is 16 amino acids. In germline, CDR1 is SGHVS, CDR2 FNYEAQ. V was pared by 4 bases and J by 6 bases, with 13 bases of the junction left unmatched. The CDR3 sequence is CASSSGLGSGRREQYF. Here the CDR3 DNA reads TGTGCCAGCAGCTCCGGGCTGGGTAGCGGGAGACGCGAGCAGTACTTC. The whole variable domain, filled in from reference TRBV7-6 and TRBJ2-7, reads GAGVSQSPRYKVTKRGQDVALRCDPISGHVSLYWYRQALGQGPEFLTYFNYEAQQDKSGLPNDRFSAERPEGSISTLTIQRTEQRDSAMYRCASSSGLGSGRREQYFGPGTRLTVT.

The chain joins TRBV5-8 to TRBJ2-7; tentatively, D is TRBD2 (6 bases). Germline CDR1 and CDR2: SGHTS and YDEGEE. V was shortened by 0 bases and J by 7 bases, with 11 bases between the two germline ends. The CDR3 loop spans 13 amino acids. The CDR3 spells CASSLVEAGEQYF. The CDR3 DNA follows: TGTGCCAGCAGCTTGGTTGAGGCGGGGGAGCAGTACTTC.

CDR3 in amino acids: CASSLGWQGEAGELFF. CDR3 coding DNA: TGTGCCAGCAGTTTAGGATGGCAGGGGGAAGCCGGGGAGCTGTTTTTT. V gene TRBV28 combines with J gene TRBJ2-2; 7 bases are shared with TRBD1. The ends lost 2 bases at V and 6 bases at J; junction bases unmatched: 9. The CDR3 totals 16 residues. Germline V gene data show CDR1 as MDHEN and CDR2 as SYDVKM.

The chain recombines TRBV28 with TRBJ2-7, with a possible D match to TRBD2 (5 bases). Germline V gene lookup returns CDR1 MDHEN and CDR2 SYDVKM. The V end was cut by 5 bases, the J end by 6 bases, with 8 bases between. The CDR3 extends over 11 amino acids. CDR3 amino acids: CASSHGSEQYF. CDR3 DNA: TGTGCCAGCAGTCATGGGAGCGAGCAGTACTTC.

The chain employs TRBV11-3 and TRBJ2-7; 12 bases match TRBD2. The CDR3 totals 15 residues. V was clipped by 5 bases and J by 3 bases; unmatched bases: 5. Per germline, CDR1 SGHNT and CDR2 YENEEA. CDR3 region: CASSHRTSGDYEQYF. CDR3 DNA: TGTGCCAGCAGCCACAGGACTAGCGGGGACTACGAGCAGTACTTC.

The chain recombines TRBV11-2 with TRBJ1-2; 10 bases fit TRBD1. V lost 3 bases to trimming and J lost 8 bases; unmatched junction nucleotides: 9. Germline CDR1 and CDR2: SGHAT and FQNNGV. CDR3 size: 15 residues. In nucleotides, the CDR3 is TGTGCCAGCAGCTTCTCCGGGACAGGGGCATCAGGCTACACCTTC. Translating it yields CASSFSGTGASGYTF.

The rearrangement joins TRBV7-6 to TRBJ2-2, with 7 bases lining up with TRBD1. Germline-derived CDR1 and CDR2 are SGHVS and FNYEAQ. After removal of 0 bases from V and 4 bases from J, the junction contained 8 bases not matched to a gene. The CDR3 consists of 17 residues. This chain's CDR3 is CASSLAVTGQSTGELFF. The CDR3 region has the DNA TGTGCCAGCAGCTTAGCTGTTACGGGACAGAGCACCGGGGAGCTGTTTTTT.